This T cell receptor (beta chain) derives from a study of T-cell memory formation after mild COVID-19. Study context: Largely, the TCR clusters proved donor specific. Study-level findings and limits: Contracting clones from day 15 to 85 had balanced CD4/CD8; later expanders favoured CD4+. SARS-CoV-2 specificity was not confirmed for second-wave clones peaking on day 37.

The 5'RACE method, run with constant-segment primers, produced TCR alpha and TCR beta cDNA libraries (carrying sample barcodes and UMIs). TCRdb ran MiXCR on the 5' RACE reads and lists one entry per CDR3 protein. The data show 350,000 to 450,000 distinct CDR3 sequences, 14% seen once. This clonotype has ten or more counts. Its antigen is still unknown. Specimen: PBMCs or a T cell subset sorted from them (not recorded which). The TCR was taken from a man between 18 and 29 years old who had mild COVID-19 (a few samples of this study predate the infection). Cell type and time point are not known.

CDR3 sequence: CASSLKGMNLNTEAFF. Written as DNA, the CDR3 is TGTGCCAGCAGCTTAAAGGGCATGAACCTGAACACTGAAGCTTTCTTT. V gene TRBV7-8 combines with J gene TRBJ1-1, with D uncertain. Looked up from germline, CDR1 is SGHVS and CDR2 is FQNEAQ. This CDR3 is 16 amino acids long. The V and J ends lost 2 bases and 0 bases respectively, with 13 bases between them.